This T cell receptor beta chain was sequenced during a study of control samples from healthy donors and cancer patients. The table came from immunoSEQ multiplex PCR; TCRdb's copy has only in-frame clones and leaves some out. The table has 60,000 to 75,000 clones, more than 70% seen once. Sequencing input: PBMCs. This receptor was identified in a man aged 55 to 70 with colorectal cancer.

CDR3 sequence: CASSPRANTEAFF. In DNA form, the CDR3 reads TGTGCCAGCAGCCCCCGGGCGAACACTGAAGCTTTCTTT. J is TRBJ1-1 and V is TRBV5-6; D not certain. The germline CDR1 and CDR2 sequences are SGHDT and YYEEEE. This CDR3 comprises 13 residues. V was cut by 4 bases and J by 1 base, with 8 bases left in between.